A single TCR beta chain is shown here with its context. The source of the sample is a study of OX40 agonist ivuxolimab in advanced cancers. Study details: While on treatment, patients had intravenous ivuxolimab at 0.01 to 10 mg/kg every 2 weeks. Three patients showed partial responses: one hepatocellular carcinoma and two cutaneous melanoma cases.

CDR3 size: 12 residues. V lost 2 bases, J lost 4 bases, and 7 bases lay in between. Germline values: CDR1 SGHDT, CDR2 YYEEEE. Profiled with immunoSEQ multiplex PCR; TCRdb holds only in-frame clones, not every one. The sample gives 80,000 to 100,000 clones, roughly 93% of which show up once; roughly 0.32% is in the top ten. The sampling schedule covered blood at baseline, cycle 4 day 1, and cycle 7 day 1. This clonotype was sampled from an adult with an advanced solid tumor such as melanoma, head and neck, liver or kidney cancer. This sample comprised CD4+ or CD8+ T cells sorted from blood, obtained in a trial of the OX40 agonist ivuxolimab. V and J are TRBV5-6 and TRBJ2-7, with D unresolved. As DNA, the CDR3 is TGTGCCAGCAGCTTAACCCCTTACGAGCAGTACTTC. Translating gives CASSLTPYEQYF.